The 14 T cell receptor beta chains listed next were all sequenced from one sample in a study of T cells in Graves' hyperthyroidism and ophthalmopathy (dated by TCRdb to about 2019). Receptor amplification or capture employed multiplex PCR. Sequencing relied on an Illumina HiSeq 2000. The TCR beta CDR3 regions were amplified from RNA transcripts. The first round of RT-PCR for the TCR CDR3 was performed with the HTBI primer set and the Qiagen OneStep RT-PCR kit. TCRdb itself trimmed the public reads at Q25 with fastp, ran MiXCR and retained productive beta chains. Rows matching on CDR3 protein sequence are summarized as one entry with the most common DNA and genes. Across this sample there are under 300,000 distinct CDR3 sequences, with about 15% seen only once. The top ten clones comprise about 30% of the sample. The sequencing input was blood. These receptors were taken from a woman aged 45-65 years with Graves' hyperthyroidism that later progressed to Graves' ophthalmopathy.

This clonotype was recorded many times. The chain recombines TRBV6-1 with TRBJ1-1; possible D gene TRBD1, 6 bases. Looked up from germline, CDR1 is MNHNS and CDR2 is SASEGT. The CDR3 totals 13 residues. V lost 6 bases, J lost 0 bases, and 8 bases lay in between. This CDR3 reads CASRDSLNTEAFF. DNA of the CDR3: TGTGCCAGCAGGGACAGTCTGAACACTGAAGCTTTCTTT.

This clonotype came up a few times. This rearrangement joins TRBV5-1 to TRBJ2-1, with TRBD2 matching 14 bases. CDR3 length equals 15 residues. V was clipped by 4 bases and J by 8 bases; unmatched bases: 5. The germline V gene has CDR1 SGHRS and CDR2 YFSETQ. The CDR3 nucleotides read TGCGCCAGCAGCCCGGGACTAGCGGGAGTCTATGAGCAGTTCTTC. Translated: CASSPGLAGVYEQFF. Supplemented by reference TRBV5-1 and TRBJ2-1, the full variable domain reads KAGVTQTPRYLIKTRGQQVTLSCSPISGHRSVSWYQQTPGQGLQFLFEYFSETQRNKGNFPGRFSGRQFSNSRSEMNVSTLELGDSALYLCASSPGLAGVYEQFFGPGTRLTVL.

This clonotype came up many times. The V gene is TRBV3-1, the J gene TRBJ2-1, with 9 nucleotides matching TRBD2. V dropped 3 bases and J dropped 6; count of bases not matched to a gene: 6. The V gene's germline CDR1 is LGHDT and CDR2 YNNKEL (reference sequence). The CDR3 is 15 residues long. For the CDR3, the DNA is TGTGCCAGCAGCCATTTAGCGGGAGCGGGCAATGAGCAGTTCTTC. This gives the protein CASSHLAGAGNEQFF.

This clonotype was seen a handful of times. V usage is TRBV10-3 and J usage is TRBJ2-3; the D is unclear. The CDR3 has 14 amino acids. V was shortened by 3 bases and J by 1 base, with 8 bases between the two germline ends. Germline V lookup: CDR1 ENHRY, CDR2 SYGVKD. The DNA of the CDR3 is TGTGCCATCAGTGAAGGAATACGCACAGATACGCAGTATTTT. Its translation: CAISEGIRTDTQYF.

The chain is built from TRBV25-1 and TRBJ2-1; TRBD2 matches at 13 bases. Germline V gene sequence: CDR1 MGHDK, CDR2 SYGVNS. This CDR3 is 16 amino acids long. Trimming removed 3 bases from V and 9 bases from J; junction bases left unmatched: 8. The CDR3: CASSDPTSGRDSEQFF. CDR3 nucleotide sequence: TGTGCCAGCAGTGACCCCACTAGCGGGAGGGACAGTGAGCAGTTCTTC.

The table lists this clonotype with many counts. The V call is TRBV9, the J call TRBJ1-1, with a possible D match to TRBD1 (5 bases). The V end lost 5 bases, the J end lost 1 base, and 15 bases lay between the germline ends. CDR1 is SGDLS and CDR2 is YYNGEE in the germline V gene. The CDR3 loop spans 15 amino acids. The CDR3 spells CASRRLPGRNTEAFF. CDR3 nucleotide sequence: TGTGCCAGCAGAAGACTTCCGGGACGGAACACTGAAGCTTTCTTT.

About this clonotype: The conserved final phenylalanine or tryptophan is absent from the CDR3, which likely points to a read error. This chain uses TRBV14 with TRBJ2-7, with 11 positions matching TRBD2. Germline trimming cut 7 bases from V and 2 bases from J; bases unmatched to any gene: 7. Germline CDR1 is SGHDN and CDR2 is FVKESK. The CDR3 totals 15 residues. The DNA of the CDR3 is TGTGCCAGCACTTTCGGGACTAGCGGAACCTACGAGCAGTACTCC. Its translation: CASTFGTSGTYEQYS.

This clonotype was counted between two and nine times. DNA of the CDR3: TGCGCCAGCAGCCAAGATGCACTAGCGAGCTACAATGAGCAGTTCTTC. Its protein product is CASSQDALASYNEQFF. This chain joins TRBV4-1 and TRBJ2-1; TRBD2 agrees at 7 bases. J lost 3 bases, V lost 0 bases, and 5 bases had no gene match. The CDR3 length is 16 residues. From germline, CDR1 is MGHRA and CDR2 YSYEKL.

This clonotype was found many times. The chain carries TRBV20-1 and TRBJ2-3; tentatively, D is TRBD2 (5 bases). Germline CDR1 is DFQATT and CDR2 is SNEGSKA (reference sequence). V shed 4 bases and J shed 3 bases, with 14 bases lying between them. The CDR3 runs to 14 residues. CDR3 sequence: CSANPDSYTDTQYF. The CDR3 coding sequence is TGCAGTGCTAACCCGGACTCCTATACAGATACGCAGTATTTT.

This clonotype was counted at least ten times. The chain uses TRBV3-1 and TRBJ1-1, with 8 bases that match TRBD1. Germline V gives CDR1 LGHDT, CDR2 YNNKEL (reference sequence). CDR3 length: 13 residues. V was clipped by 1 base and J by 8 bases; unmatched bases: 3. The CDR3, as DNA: TGTGCCAGCAGCCAAGGAAACAGGGGGGAAGCTTTCTTT. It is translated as CASSQGNRGEAFF.

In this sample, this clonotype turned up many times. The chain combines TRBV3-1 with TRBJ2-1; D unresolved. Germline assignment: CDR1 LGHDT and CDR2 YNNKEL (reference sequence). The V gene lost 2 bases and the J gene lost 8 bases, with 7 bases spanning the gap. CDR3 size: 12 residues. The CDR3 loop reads CASSQQVDEQFF. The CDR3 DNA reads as TGTGCCAGCAGCCAACAGGTCGATGAGCAGTTCTTC.

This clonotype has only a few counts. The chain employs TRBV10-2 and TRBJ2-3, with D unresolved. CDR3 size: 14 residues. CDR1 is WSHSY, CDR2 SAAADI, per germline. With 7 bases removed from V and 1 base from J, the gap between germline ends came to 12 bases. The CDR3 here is CASKRPTGTDTQYF. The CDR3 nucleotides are TGCGCCAGCAAACGTCCTACAGGCACAGATACGCAGTATTTT.

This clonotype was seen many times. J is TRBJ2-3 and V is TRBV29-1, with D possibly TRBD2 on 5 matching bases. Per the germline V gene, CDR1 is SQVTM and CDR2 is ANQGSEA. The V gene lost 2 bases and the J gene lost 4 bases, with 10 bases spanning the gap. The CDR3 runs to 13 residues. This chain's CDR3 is CSVERGRADTQYF. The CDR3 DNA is TGCAGCGTTGAACGGGGTCGAGCAGATACGCAGTATTTT.

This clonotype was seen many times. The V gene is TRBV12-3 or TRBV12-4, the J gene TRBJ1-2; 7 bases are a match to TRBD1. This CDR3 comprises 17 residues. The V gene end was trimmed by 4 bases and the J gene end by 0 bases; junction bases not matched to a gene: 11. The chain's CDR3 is CASSWGAPGQTNYGYTF. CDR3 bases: TGTGCCAGCAGTTGGGGGGCCCCGGGACAGACTAACTATGGCTACACCTTC.